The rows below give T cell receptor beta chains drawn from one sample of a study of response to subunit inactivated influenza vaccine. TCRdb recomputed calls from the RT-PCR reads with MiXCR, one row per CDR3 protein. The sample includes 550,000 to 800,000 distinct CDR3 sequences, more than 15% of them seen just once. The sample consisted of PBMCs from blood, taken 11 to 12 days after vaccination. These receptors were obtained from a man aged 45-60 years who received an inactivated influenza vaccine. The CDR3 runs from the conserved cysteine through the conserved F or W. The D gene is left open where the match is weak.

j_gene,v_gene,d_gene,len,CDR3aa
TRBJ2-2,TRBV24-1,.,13,CATSGGNTGELFF
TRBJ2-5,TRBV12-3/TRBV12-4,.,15,CASSRMGALQEAQYF
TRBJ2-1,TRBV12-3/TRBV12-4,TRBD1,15,CASSFTGVAHNEQFF
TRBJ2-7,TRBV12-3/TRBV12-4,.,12,CASSIGAYEQYF
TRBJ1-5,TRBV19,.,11,CASAQGRPQHF
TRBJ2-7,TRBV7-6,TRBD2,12,CASGRGSYEQYF
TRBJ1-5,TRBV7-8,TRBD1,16,CASSLTSRQGRSAQHF
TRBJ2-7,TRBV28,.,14,CASSSGTEAYEQYF
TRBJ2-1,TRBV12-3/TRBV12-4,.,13,CASSLPPTSEQFF
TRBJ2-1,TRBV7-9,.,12,CASSPLADEQFF
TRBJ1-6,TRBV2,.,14,CASSREGGRSPLHF
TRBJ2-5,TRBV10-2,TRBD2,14,CASRLAGSLETQYF
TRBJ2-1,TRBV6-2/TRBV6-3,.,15,CASSKSGHSYNEQFF
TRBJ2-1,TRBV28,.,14,CASHLSVAYNEQFF
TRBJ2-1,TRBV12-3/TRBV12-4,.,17,CASTREPAPFSNNEQFF
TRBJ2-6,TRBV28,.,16,CASSPLAYSGANVLTF